This entry lists 8 T cell receptor beta chains sequenced from one sample in a study of shared clonotypes between healthy human individuals. Clones were sequenced by immunoSEQ multiplex PCR, and TCRdb holds only the in-frame ones, with some missing. The table includes roughly 810,000 clones, about 97% detected once. Naive CD8 isolation took CD45RO-negative cells positively selected for CCR7 and excluded terminally differentiated effector memory CD45RA+ cells. Sequencing input: naive CD8+ T cells sorted from blood. These receptor sequences come from a man in his thirties or forties in good health.

The chain carries TRBV4-1 and TRBJ2-7; 8 bases match TRBD2. The germline V gene encodes CDR1 MGHRA and CDR2 YSYEKL. The CDR3 consists of 15 residues. The V segment lost 4 bases and the J segment 2 bases; nucleotides outside the gene matches: 7. The CDR3 bases are TGCGCCAGCAGCCGGCCGGGACTAGAGGCCTACGAGCAGTACTTC. It is translated as CASSRPGLEAYEQYF.

This rearrangement joins TRBV29-1 to TRBJ2-7; D possibly matches TRBD1 or TRBD2 (7 bases each). This CDR3 contains 20 residues. CDR1 and CDR2 (germline): SQVTM, ANQGSEA. Trimming removed 7 bases from V and 3 bases from J, with 37 bases in between. The CDR3 loop reads CSAARLPGRGRGTHLYEQYF. The CDR3 bases are TGCAGCGCCGCCCGCCTGCCGGGGAGGGGGCGCGGGACTCACCTCTACGAGCAGTACTTC.

This sequence joins TRBV11-2 and TRBJ2-5; D call uncertain. The CDR3 covers 13 residues. V lost 1 base and J 6 bases, leaving 9 bases between the germline ends. Germline lookup yields CDR1 SGHAT and CDR2 FQNNGV. The CDR3 DNA sequence: TGTGCCAGCAGCTTAGTAGGGTGGCAGACCCAGTACTTC. Protein sequence: CASSLVGWQTQYF. Complete variable domain (other parts from reference TRBV11-2 and TRBJ2-5): EAGVAQSPRYKIIEKRQSVAFWCNPISGHATLYWYQQILGQGPKLLIQFQNNGVVDDSQLPKDRFSAERLKGVDSTLKIQPAKLEDSAVYLCASSLVGWQTQYFGPGTRLLVL.

The gene calls are TRBV2 and TRBJ2-1, with 9 positions matching TRBD1. The V and J ends lost 4 bases and 7 bases, in that order; junction bases with no gene match: 5. This CDR3 spans 14 amino acids. Looked up from germline, CDR1 is SNHLY and CDR2 is FYNNEI. The CDR3 DNA reads as TGTGCCAGCAGTGGTGACAGGGGGACGAATGAGCAGTTCTTC. This codes for CASSGDRGTNEQFF. The variable domain in full, completed from reference TRBV2 and TRBJ2-1, reads EPEVTQTPSHQVTQMGQEVILRCVPISNHLYFYWYRQILGQKVEFLVSFYNNEISEKSEIFDDQFSVERPDGSNFTLKIRSTKLEDSAMYFCASSGDRGTNEQFFGPGTRLTVL.

The chain links TRBV27 to TRBJ2-1; D gene unclear. The CDR3 is 14 residues long. Germline V gene sequence: CDR1 MNHEY, CDR2 SMNVEV (reference sequence). The V end was cut by 6 bases, the J end by 0 bases, with 9 bases between. The CDR3 loop is CASRHESSYNEQFF. DNA for the CDR3: TGTGCCAGCAGACACGAATCCTCCTACAATGAGCAGTTCTTC.

The rearrangement uses TRBV23-1 and TRBJ2-1, with no clear D. TRBV23-1 is noted as an ORF with a role that remains uncertain. The V gene lost 2 bases and the J gene lost 6 bases, with 5 bases spanning the gap. The CDR3 is made up of 12 amino acids. The CDR3 bases are TGCGCCAGCAGTCAAGCAGGCAATGAGCAGTTCTTC. It specifies CASSQAGNEQFF.

This chain joins TRBV15 and TRBJ1-4; D not resolved. This CDR3 region has 17 residues. V shed 4 bases and J shed 8 bases, with 23 bases lying between them. CDR1 LNHNV and CDR2 YYDKDF come from the germline V gene (reference sequence). The CDR3: CATSTSAVSVGDEKLFF. The CDR3 DNA follows: TGTGCCACCAGCACCTCAGCAGTTTCAGTGGGCGACGAAAAACTGTTTTTT.

This clone was recorded a few times. The gene calls are TRBV10-3 and TRBJ2-7, with 9 bases aligning to TRBD1. Trimming removed 2 bases from V and 2 bases from J; junction bases left unmatched: 7. Germline loops: CDR1 ENHRY, CDR2 SYGVKD. The CDR3 consists of 16 residues. Here the CDR3 DNA reads TGTGCCATCAGTGAGCCCTGGACAGGGGTGACCTACGAGCAGTACTTC. Its protein is CAISEPWTGVTYEQYF.